The text below deals with one TCR beta chain. Antigen: not known. The entry originates in a study of T-cell memory formation after mild COVID-19. Study results and limitations: In pre-infection memory, a portion of responding clones appeared, which suggested that cross-reactive memory joined. Mainly CM and EM harbored the contracting CD4+ clones; mainly EMRA harbored the CD8+ ones.

V trimming: 5 bases; J trimming: 2 bases; junction bases outside the gene matches: 3. Germline lookup yields CDR1 SGHTA and CDR2 FQGNSA. The CDR3 spans 14 residues. Using constant-segment primers, 5'RACE produced TCR alpha and TCR beta cDNA libraries carrying sample barcodes and UMIs. TCRdb used MiXCR to reprocess the 5' RACE reads, holding one entry per CDR3 protein. There are a few hundred thousand distinct CDR3 sequences in the sample; approximately 7.6% occur only once, and about 22% lies in the top ten. This sequence originates from a man between 18 and 29 years old who had mild COVID-19 (a few samples of this study predate the infection). Cell type and time point are not known. The V gene is TRBV7-2, the J gene TRBJ2-5; 9 nucleotides match TRBD2. The material sequenced was PBMCs or a T cell subset sorted from them (not recorded which). In DNA form, the CDR3 reads TGTGCCAGCAGCAAGGGACTAGCTCAAGAGACCCAGTACTTC. Amino acid sequence: CASSKGLAQETQYF.